A single sample is the source of the 5 T cell receptor beta chains below, sequenced in a study of T-cell reconstitution after alpha-beta-depleted transplantation in children. During its preparation, the TCRbeta library received unique molecular identifiers. TCRdb recomputed calls from the PCR reads with MiXCR, one row per CDR3 protein. The sample lists some 75,000 distinct CDR3 sequences, 6% to 8% occurring once. The sequences come from PBMCs from the stem cell graft donor, collected from the stem cell graft. These receptors were collected from a human donor who donated a stem cell graft to a child with acute lymphoblastic leukemia.

This clonotype has a count of ten or more. The V gene is TRBV27, the J gene TRBJ1-5; the D gene is possibly TRBD1 (6 bases). V lost 2 bases to trimming and J lost 4 bases, with 9 bases between them. The CDR3 has 14 amino acids. The germline gives CDR1 MNHEY, CDR2 SMNVEV (reference sequence). CDR3 sequence (DNA): TGTGCCAGCAGTTTAGGGCAGGGGAATCAGCCCCAGCATTTT. Encoded protein: CASSLGQGNQPQHF.

The chain links TRBV5-1 to TRBJ1-6; D is uncertain. V was shortened by 1 base and J by 3 bases, with 14 bases between the two germline ends. The CDR3 covers 17 residues. CDR1 and CDR2 (germline): SGHRS, YFSETQ. Here the CDR3 reads CASSLFVWPHYNSPLHF. The DNA of the CDR3 is TGCGCCAGCAGCTTGTTCGTGTGGCCACACTATAATTCACCCCTCCACTTT.

The sample holds one count of this clonotype. This chain joins TRBV7-6 and TRBJ1-3; D is uncertain. Germline V gene data show CDR1 as SGHVS and CDR2 as FNYEAQ. This CDR3 has 15 amino acids. Trimming left V 7 bases short and J 1 base short, with 14 bases between. The DNA for the CDR3 is TGTGCCAGCACCCCGGCCGGGGTTTCTGGAAACACCATATATTTT. Translated: CASTPAGVSGNTIYF.

This clonotype has a handful of counts. This chain links TRBV20-1 with TRBJ2-3; no reliable D call. The germline V gene has CDR1 DFQATT and CDR2 SNEGSKA (reference sequence). CDR3 size: 13 residues. V was shortened by 3 bases and J by 2 bases, with 9 bases between the two germline ends. The CDR3, as DNA: TGCAGTGCTAGGTCCAGGATCACAGATACGCAGTATTTT. It encodes CSARSRITDTQYF.

In its sample, this clonotype was seen many times. The V call is TRBV20-1, the J call TRBJ2-1; 7 positions agree with TRBD2. The CDR3 spans 15 residues. V lost 0 bases, J lost 7 bases, and 9 bases stayed unmatched. CDR1 and CDR2 from the germline V gene are DFQATT and SNEGSKA (reference sequence). Written as DNA, the CDR3 is TGCAGTGCTAGAGAAGGGCGGGGAGGGTTGAATGAGCAGTTCTTC. Translation: CSAREGRGGLNEQFF.